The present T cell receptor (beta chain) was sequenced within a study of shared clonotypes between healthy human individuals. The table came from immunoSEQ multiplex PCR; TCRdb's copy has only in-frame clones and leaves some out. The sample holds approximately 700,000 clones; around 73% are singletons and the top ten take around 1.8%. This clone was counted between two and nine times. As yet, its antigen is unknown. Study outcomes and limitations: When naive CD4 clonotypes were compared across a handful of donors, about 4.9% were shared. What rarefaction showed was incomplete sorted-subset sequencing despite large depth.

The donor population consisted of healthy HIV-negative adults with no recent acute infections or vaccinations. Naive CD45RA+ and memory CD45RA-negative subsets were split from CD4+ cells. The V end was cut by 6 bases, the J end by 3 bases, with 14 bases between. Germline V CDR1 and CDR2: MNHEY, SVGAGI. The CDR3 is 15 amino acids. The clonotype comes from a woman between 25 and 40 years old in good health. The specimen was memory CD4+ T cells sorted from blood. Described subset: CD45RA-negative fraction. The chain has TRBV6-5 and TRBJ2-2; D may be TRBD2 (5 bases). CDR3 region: CASRAPRVHTGELFF. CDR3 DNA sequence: TGTGCCAGCAGGGCCCCGAGGGTCCACACCGGGGAGCTGTTTTTT.